The rows below give T cell receptor beta chains drawn from one sample of a study of blood T cell repertoires in COVID-19. TCRdb's table, derived via immunoSEQ multiplex PCR, lists solely in-frame clones and lacks some. This sample carries 87,000 or so clones, around 87% of them seen once, and the ten largest clones take roughly 5.4%. Sequenced: peripheral blood. All receptors derive from a middle-aged man with acute or convalescent COVID-19. Both conserved end residues are part of each CDR3. The D gene is left open where the match is weak. Expanded clones get a size class; other rows say once, few or many, or leave the size out.

j_gene | d_gene | v_gene | abundance | CDR3aa | CDR3nt
TRBJ2-7 | TRBD1 | TRBV7-2 | NA | CASSSGTGGFPSYEQYF | TGTGCCAGCAGCTCCGGGACAGGGGGCTTTCCCTCCTACGAGCAGTACTTC
TRBJ2-1 | TRBD2 | TRBV2 | NA | CAIVSGSPHNEQFF | TGTGCCATCGTTAGCGGGAGCCCCCACAATGAGCAGTTCTTC
TRBJ1-2 | TRBD1 | TRBV7-9 | NA | CASSADRVNGYTF | TGTGCCAGCAGCGCGGACAGGGTTAATGGCTACACCTTC
TRBJ2-5 | TRBD1 | TRBV9 | NA | CASSAWTGLQETQYF | TGTGCCAGCAGCGCCTGGACAGGGCTACAAGAGACCCAGTACTTC
TRBJ1-2 | TRBD1 | TRBV11-3 | NA | CASSFPGQGTNYGYTF | TGTGCCAGCAGCTTTCCCGGACAGGGTACCAACTATGGCTACACCTTC
TRBJ1-2 | NA | TRBV3-1/TRBV3-2 | NA | CASSQRAGVGGYTF | TGTGCCAGCAGCCAGCGGGCGGGTGTCGGTGGCTACACCTTC
TRBJ1-2 | TRBD1 | TRBV9 | NA | CASSPYDGTGYGYTF | TGTGCCAGCAGCCCCTATGATGGGACAGGATATGGCTACACCTTC
TRBJ2-7 | TRBD2 | TRBV3-1/TRBV3-2 | NA | CASSQDPLEAGGLSYYEQYF | TGTGCCAGCAGCCAAGATCCCTTAGAAGCGGGAGGTCTCTCCTACTACGAGCAGTACTTC
TRBJ1-2 | NA | TRBV20-1 | once | CSASPPRGTF | TGCAGTGCTAGTCCACCTCGGGGGACCTTC
TRBJ2-3 | TRBD1 | TRBV10-1 | NA | CASSDTGDSTDTQYF | TGCGCCAGCAGTGACACAGGGGATAGCACAGATACGCAGTATTTT
TRBJ1-2 | NA | TRBV6-6 | NA | CASILQGFGSYGYTF | TGTGCCAGCATCCTACAGGGTTTTGGTAGCTATGGCTACACCTTC
TRBJ2-1 | NA | TRBV21-1 | NA | CASSKTPRGRNLNEQFF | TGTGCCAGCAGCAAAACCCCCCGCGGGAGAAATTTAAATGAGCAGTTCTTC
TRBJ1-1 | NA | TRBV2 | NA | CASSEVAGVNTEAFF | TGTGCCAGCAGTGAGGTGGCAGGGGTGAACACTGAAGCTTTCTTT
TRBJ2-3 | NA | TRBV2 | NA | CASSPTGKFTDTQYF | TGTGCCAGCAGCCCTACAGGGAAGTTCACAGATACGCAGTATTTT
TRBJ1-1 | TRBD1 | TRBV19 | NA | CASSVTGMNTEAFF | TGTGCCAGTAGTGTGACAGGGATGAACACTGAAGCTTTCTTT
TRBJ1-1 | TRBD1 | TRBV7-2 | NA | CASSYDRGQTEAFF | TGTGCCAGCAGCTACGACAGGGGCCAGACTGAAGCTTTCTTT
TRBJ1-1 | NA | TRBV7-9 | NA | CASSFQGRNTEAFF | TGTGCCAGCAGCTTTCAGGGGAGGAACACTGAAGCTTTCTTT
TRBJ1-5 | TRBD1 | TRBV2 | NA | CASSLRQGNQPQHF | TGTGCCAGCAGTCTCAGACAGGGGAATCAGCCCCAGCATTTT
TRBJ1-6 | TRBD1 | TRBV15 | NA | CATSRPTGGSGAPLHF | TGTGCCACCAGCAGACCAACAGGGGGCTCCGGGGCACCCCTCCACTTT
TRBJ2-3 | TRBD2 | TRBV5-1 | NA | CASSLGTSDDTQYF | TGCGCCAGCAGCCTCGGGACTAGCGACGATACGCAGTATTTT
TRBJ2-5 | NA | TRBV7-9 | NA | CASSSSTGPRGETQYF | TGTGCCAGCAGCTCCTCAACCGGGCCCCGGGGGGAGACCCAGTACTTC
TRBJ1-2 | NA | TRBV30 | NA | CAWSATGHGYTF | TGTGCCTGGAGTGCTACAGGCCATGGCTACACCTTC
TRBJ1-1 | NA | TRBV11-2 | NA | CASSFIGRSGPNTEAFF | TGTGCCAGCAGCTTTATAGGGAGGAGCGGTCCGAACACTGAAGCTTTCTTT
TRBJ2-7 | NA | TRBV10-1 | NA | CASSSRQEDF | TGCGCCAGCAGTTCACGACAGGAAGACTTC
TRBJ1-2 | NA | TRBV30 | NA | CAWSHLQVLGGYTF | TGTGCCTGGAGTCACCTACAGGTACTGGGCGGCTACACCTTC
TRBJ2-5 | TRBD1 | TRBV7-9 | NA | CASSMGQKETQYF | TGTGCCAGCAGCATGGGACAGAAAGAGACCCAGTACTTC
TRBJ1-1 | NA | TRBV4-1 | NA | CASSQDSAGTEAFF | TGCGCCAGCAGCCAAGACTCGGCAGGGACTGAAGCTTTCTTT
TRBJ2-1 | TRBD2 | TRBV3-1/TRBV3-2 | NA | CASSPLATSGGAGGQFF | TGTGCCAGCAGCCCCTTAGCGACTAGCGGGGGGGCCGGAGGGCAGTTCTTC
TRBJ2-3 | TRBD2 | TRBV30 | NA | CAWSVPTTSGYTDTQYF | TGTGCCTGGAGTGTACCGACCACTAGCGGTTACACAGATACGCAGTATTTT
TRBJ1-2 | NA | TRBV5-4 | NA | CASSPTENPDGYTF | TGTGCCAGCAGCCCGACAGAAAACCCGGATGGCTACACCTTC
TRBJ2-7 | NA | TRBV7-9 | once | CASSIDEYEQYF | TGTGCCAGCAGCATAGACGAGTACGAGCAGTACTTC
TRBJ2-3 | NA | TRBV5-4 | NA | CASSHGSRRTDTQYF | TGTGCCAGCAGCCACGGGTCTCGGCGGACAGATACGCAGTATTTT
TRBJ1-2 | NA | TRBV18 | NA | CASSPPSNREFGYTF | TGTGCCAGCTCACCACCATCAAACAGGGAGTTCGGCTACACCTTC
TRBJ1-2 | NA | TRBV19 | NA | CASSSQTGYGYTF | TGTGCCAGTAGTTCCCAGACGGGCTATGGCTACACCTTC
TRBJ2-7 | TRBD2 | TRBV6-1 | NA | CASSEGLAGSIYYEQYF | TGTGCCAGCAGTGAAGGACTAGCGGGATCAATTTATTACGAGCAGTACTTC
TRBJ1-1 | TRBD1 | TRBV9 | NA | CASSGSGGLSEAFF | TGTGCCAGCAGCGGTTCAGGGGGTTTATCTGAAGCTTTCTTT
TRBJ2-5 | TRBD2 | TRBV5-4 | NA | CASSPGTSVQETQYF | TGTGCCAGCAGCCCCGGGACTAGCGTCCAAGAGACCCAGTACTTC
TRBJ1-4 | NA | TRBV6-5 | NA | CASSAKRGEKLFF | TGTGCCAGCAGCGCGAAGAGAGGCGAAAAACTGTTTTTT
TRBJ1-3 | NA | TRBV7-9 | NA | CASSSRQKGNTIYF | TGTGCCAGCAGCTCTCGACAGAAGGGAAACACCATATATTTT
TRBJ2-7 | NA | TRBV23-1 | NA | CASSHETGTYEQYF | TGCGCCAGCAGTCACGAAACAGGGACCTACGAGCAGTACTTC